This TCR beta chain was sequenced in a study of blood T cell repertoires in COVID-19. Assay: immunoSEQ multiplex PCR; the TCRdb copy retains only in-frame clones and omits some. Of roughly 130,000 clones in the sample, roughly four fifths are singletons; the top ten hold approximately 8.7%. This receptor was taken from a man aged 35-49 years with active or convalescent COVID-19. Input material: peripheral blood.

The CDR3 here is CASSSTGGSEQFF. CDR3 coding DNA: TGTGCCAGCAGCTCTACAGGGGGCTCTGAGCAGTTCTTC. This rearrangement joins TRBV27 to TRBJ2-1, with TRBD1 identical over 9 bases. Looked up from germline, CDR1 is MNHEY and CDR2 is SMNVEV (reference sequence). The CDR3 totals 13 residues. J gave up 9 bases and V 6 bases, and 6 bases lay outside the gene matches.